The 12 T cell receptor beta chains in this list originate from one sample, sequenced in a study of regulatory T cells in long-lasting Graves disease (dated by TCRdb to the early 2020s). Starting from the raw public reads, TCRdb applied fastp trimming at Q25, assembled clones with MiXCR and retained in-frame beta chains. Each CDR3 protein gets just one entry, which takes the most common genes and DNA from the rows behind it. This sample lists fewer than 850 distinct CDR3 sequences; 61% were detected once. The ten top clones hold 20% of the sample. For both TCR sequencing and RNA sequencing, RNA was extracted from PBMCs in TRIzol. The sample in question was peripheral blood mononuclear cells (PBMCs), obtained with antithyroid drug treatment, in newly diagnosed or persistent Graves disease (not recorded which). The receptors were sampled from a woman in her thirties or forties with Graves disease. Donor details come from another sample of the same person, matched by shared clones.

V is TRBV29-1 and J is TRBJ1-3; tentative D call: TRBD1 (5 bases). The germline V gene encodes CDR1 SQVTM and CDR2 ANQGSEA. The CDR3 spans 13 residues. Trimming removed 4 bases at V and 11 bases at J, with 18 bases between. CDR3 sequence reads: CSVAFSWDPPIYF. For the CDR3, the DNA is TGCAGCGTTGCCTTTTCCTGGGACCCGCCCATATATTTT.

This chain uses TRBV11-1 with TRBJ2-1, with 9 bases matching TRBD2. The CDR3 runs 16 residues. Germline V gene lookup returns CDR1 SGHAT and CDR2 FQDESV (reference sequence). The trim removed 5 bases at V and 1 base at J, leaving 6 bases unmatched. CDR3 sequence reads: CASSKIAGASYNEQFF. CDR3 nucleotides: TGTGCCAGCAGCAAAATAGCGGGAGCATCCTACAATGAGCAGTTCTTC. Drawing the rest from reference TRBV11-1 and TRBJ2-1, the complete variable domain is EAEVAQSPRYKITEKSQAVAFWCDPISGHATLYWYRQILGQGPELLVQFQDESVVDDSQLPKDRFSAERLKGVDSTLKIQPAELGDSAMYLCASSKIAGASYNEQFFGPGTRLTVL.

V and J are TRBV4-2 and TRBJ1-1, with TRBD1 as a possible D gene (6 bases). The CDR3 loop spans 15 amino acids. The V and J ends lost 0 bases and 5 bases respectively, with 13 bases between them. Looked up from germline, CDR1 is LGHNA and CDR2 is YNFKEQ. The CDR3 DNA reads as TGTGCCAGCAGCCAAGAGATACAGGGAGGGACTGAAGCTTTCTTT. This sequence encodes CASSQEIQGGTEAFF.

This clonotype was counted only a few times. The V and J genes are TRBV2 and TRBJ1-4; D is unclear. The CDR3 contains 12 residues. V was trimmed by 5 bases and J by 10 bases, leaving 11 bases between them. Per the germline V gene, CDR1 is SNHLY and CDR2 is FYNNEI. CDR3 amino acids: CASSLDVTKLFF. CDR3 bases: TGTGCCAGCAGTTTGGACGTTACAAAACTGTTTTTT. The entire variable domain, with the rest obtained from reference TRBV2 and TRBJ1-4, is as follows: EPEVTQTPSHQVTQMGQEVILRCVPISNHLYFYWYRQILGQKVEFLVSFYNNEISEKSEIFDDQFSVERPDGSNFTLKIRSTKLEDSAMYFCASSLDVTKLFFGSGTQLSVL.

V gene TRBV6-6 combines with J gene TRBJ2-7; no clear D gene. The CDR3 spans 14 residues. Germline CDR1 reads MNHNY; CDR2 reads SVGAGI (reference sequence). V lost 0 bases and J lost 3, with 9 bases in between. The CDR3 DNA is TGTGCCAGCAGTTACTCGGCGGAAAGCTACGAGCAGTACTTC. Its translation is CASSYSAESYEQYF.

This rearrangement joins TRBV20-1 to TRBJ2-1, with a tentative D call TRBD2 (5 bases). The CDR3 covers 11 residues. V was shortened by 0 bases and J by 13 bases, with 10 bases between the two germline ends. Germline lookup yields CDR1 DFQATT and CDR2 SNEGSKA (reference sequence). The CDR3 DNA follows: TGCAGTGCTAGAGATCTGGGAGAACAGTTCTTC. Residues: CSARDLGEQFF.

In its sample, this clonotype was seen a few times. The chain employs TRBV5-4 and TRBJ2-2; D possibly corresponds to TRBD1 (5 bases). Germline CDR1 is SGHNT and CDR2 is YYREEE (reference sequence). V lost 3 bases and J lost 1, with 13 bases in between. The CDR3 is made up of 16 amino acids. The CDR3 DNA sequence: TGTGCCAGCAGCTCATACAGGCCTTGGAACACCGGGGAGCTGTTTTTT. The encoded protein is CASSSYRPWNTGELFF.

This clonotype is a singleton in its sample. The chain carries TRBV29-1 and TRBJ2-3; 12 bases are a match to TRBD2. The V gene's germline CDR1 is SQVTM and CDR2 ANQGSEA. The CDR3 is 16 amino acids. Trimming at V came to 1 base and at J to 0 bases, leaving 2 bases not matched to a gene. The CDR3 loop is CSVEGTSGTSTDTQYF. CDR3 in DNA: TGCAGCGTTGAAGGGACTAGCGGGACTAGCACAGATACGCAGTATTTT.

This rearrangement joins TRBV11-2 to TRBJ2-6; D call uncertain. CDR3 size: 14 residues. V was shortened by 4 bases and J by 0 bases, with 4 bases between the two germline ends. The V gene's germline CDR1 is SGHAT and CDR2 FQNNGV. CDR3 residues: CASSSISGANVLTF. CDR3 sequence (DNA): TGTGCCAGCAGCTCAATCTCTGGGGCCAACGTCCTGACTTTC.

The chain has TRBV27 and TRBJ1-1, with 7 nucleotides matching TRBD1. The CDR3 spans 14 residues. V was pared by 3 bases and J by 2 bases, with 3 bases of the junction left unmatched. Looked up from germline, CDR1 is MNHEY and CDR2 is SMNVEV (reference sequence). The CDR3 nucleotides are TGTGCCAGCAGTTTCCAGGGGGGCAACACTGAAGCTTTCTTT. Protein sequence: CASSFQGGNTEAFF.

Here the CDR3 reads CSATLAGGLWSKNIQYF. In DNA form, the CDR3 reads TGCAGTGCCACTCTAGCGGGAGGGCTTTGGTCCAAAAACATTCAGTACTTC. This rearrangement joins TRBV20-1 to TRBJ2-4; 12 bases fit TRBD2. V lost 6 bases to trimming and J lost 2 bases; unmatched junction nucleotides: 11. The CDR3 length is 17 residues. In germline, CDR1 is DFQATT, CDR2 SNEGSKA (reference sequence).

The chain is built from TRBV20-1 and TRBJ2-1; D unresolved. The V and J ends lost 3 bases and 9 bases respectively, with 12 bases between them. Germline-derived CDR1 and CDR2 are DFQATT and SNEGSKA (reference sequence). The CDR3 covers 12 residues. CDR3 sequence reads: CSARTALGEQFF. In nucleotides, the CDR3 is TGCAGTGCTAGGACTGCCTTAGGTGAGCAGTTCTTC.